This TCR beta chain was identified in a study of blood T cell repertoires in COVID-19 (dated by TCRdb to 2018 to 2020). Background for the entire study: Collaborator samples came from the United States, Italy and Spain and covered acute and convalescent phases of COVID-19. The repertoires were made available in a free public database intended to serve as a resource for research on the immune response to SARS-CoV-2. Where available, HLA class I and class II types were obtained from metadata supplied by the sample provider rather than from assay-based typing. Deeply sampled blood TCRbeta repertoires from subjects exposed to, actively infected with, or recovered from COVID-19 were included in the dataset. The prospective study material was composed of cDNA or gDNA derived from T cells, B-cell-depleted T cells, or PBMCs. Nearly every sample came with metadata listing a de-identified subject ID, COVID-19 status, age in years and sex. Samples were obtained from the ongoing ImmuneRACE study (first 160 participants) and from 1,000 to 1,500 subjects provided by 6 global collaborators.

Relative to germline, V is 0 bases shorter and J is 5 bases shorter, with 5 bases between their ends. Taken from the germline V gene (reference sequence), the CDR1 and CDR2 loops are LNHDA and SQIVND. The CDR3 goes from the cysteine to the phenylalanine over 13 residues. Only the CDR3 DNA is retained, 39 bases long and in frame from the first base. In the case of this clone: Which antigen it targets is not known. No base-level quality is on record; no much larger clone is a single base apart.

The immunoSEQ Assay, a bias-controlled multiplex PCR, was used to amplify TCRbeta CDR3 regions from genomic DNA. On the study's bioinformatics: The number of nucleated cells in each sample was estimated by amplification of reference gene primers within the assay. To quantify the absolute abundance of each unique TCRbeta CDR3 rearrangement, sequence reads were collapsed and filtered. For each sample, productive Simpson clonality was calculated as the square root of Simpson's diversity index over productive rearrangements. TCRdb retrieved this table from immuneACCESS and kept in-frame rearrangements only. Not all clones are present; in checked studies, unresolved V genes account for under half, and no reason is known for the remainder. That table gives V, J and clone size, and the DNA gave D and trimming. This sample gives fewer than 85,000 clones in total; approximately 90% of them show up just once. The top ten constitute more than 4.5% of the sample.

Beyond this particular receptor, the publication reports: How much clinical and demographic metadata was included differed by source and by participant, and the metadata was provided uncurated.

Collaborating institutions collected whole blood in K2EDTA tubes following their own protocols. Collaborator samples were shipped for TCRbeta analysis as frozen whole blood, isolated PBMCs, or DNA extracted from either sample type. Material for sequencing was peripheral blood. This TCR derives from a man between 60 and 70 years old with acute or convalescent COVID-19. This chain joins TRBV19 to TRBJ1-5; the D gene cannot be resolved reliably. The DNA reads TGTGCCAGTAGTATAGACCCGGATCAGCCCCAGCATTTT. It encodes CASSIDPDQPQHF. Here the CDR3 is joined to the reference TRBV19 and TRBJ1-5 genes, and the full variable domain is: DGGITQSPKYLFRKEGQNVTLSCEQNLNHDAMYWYRQDPGQGLRLIYYSQIVNDFQKGDIAEGYSVSREKKESFPLTVTSAQKNPTAFYLCASSIDPDQPQHFGDGTRLSIL.